The next 32 T cell receptor beta chains were all read from a single sample in a study of T cells in Graves' hyperthyroidism and ophthalmopathy. The source material, RNA transcripts, was used to amplify TCR beta CDR3 regions. TCR CDR3 regions were first amplified by RT-PCR with HTBI primers. MiXCR, run by TCRdb on the multiplex PCR reads, gives a single entry per CDR3 protein. The sample records 300,000 to 450,000 distinct CDR3 sequences, about 14% being singletons. The sequenced sample was blood. Receptors originate from a woman in her sixties or seventies with Graves' hyperthyroidism.

In this sample, this clonotype turned up many times. V and J are TRBV5-1 and TRBJ2-7; either TRBD1 or TRBD2 may supply D (5 bases each). Trimming pared 6 bases from V and 0 bases from J, leaving 13 bases between. The CDR3 runs to 14 residues. Germline-derived CDR1 and CDR2 are SGHRS and YFSETQ. The CDR3 coding sequence is TGCGCCAGCAACGACCCAGGGAGCTCCTACGAGCAGTACTTC. Translated: CASNDPGSSYEQYF.

This chain joins TRBV19 and TRBJ1-4; 9 bases line up with TRBD1. The length of the CDR3 is 15 residues. Trimming removed 6 bases from V and 6 bases from J; junction bases left unmatched: 8. From germline, CDR1 is LNHDA and CDR2 SQIVND (reference sequence). CDR3 sequence: CASRTNRGQDEKLFF. In nucleotides, the CDR3 is TGTGCCAGTAGGACGAACAGGGGGCAGGATGAAAAACTGTTTTTT.

This clonotype was detected ten times or more. This chain connects TRBV4-1 to TRBJ2-5; 7 bases agree with TRBD2. Germline V CDR1 and CDR2: MGHRA, YSYEKL. Germline trimming cut 4 bases from V and 6 bases from J; bases unmatched to any gene: 8. The CDR3 loop spans 14 amino acids. CDR3 nucleotides: TGCGCCAGCAGCCCGGTGGGGGGGGAAAAGACCCAGTACTTC. Amino acid sequence: CASSPVGGEKTQYF.

This clonotype has at least ten counts. This rearrangement joins TRBV10-1 to TRBJ2-2, with TRBD2 matching 14 bases. V gave up 2 bases and J gave up 7 bases; unmatched junction bases: 3. Germline V CDR1 and CDR2: WNHNN, SYGVQD (reference sequence). The CDR3 loop spans 16 amino acids. CDR3 nucleotides: TGCGCCAGCAGTGAGGGGACTAGCGGGAGAGGCGGGGAGCTGTTTTTT. This codes for CASSEGTSGRGGELFF.

Of note for this clonotype: A junction boundary mismatches the germline segment, possibly from a read error. The gene calls are TRBV6-2 or TRBV6-3 and TRBJ2-1; TRBD2 aligns across 14 bases. CDR1 and CDR2 from the germline V gene are MNHEY and SVGEGT. This CDR3 region has 15 residues. The CDR3 DNA is TGTGCCAGCAGGAGGACTAGCGGGAGGATCAATGAGCAGCTCTTC. As protein: CASRRTSGRINEQLF.

This clonotype was detected ten times or more. The chain joins TRBV28 to TRBJ1-2; D is unresolved. Germline CDR1 and CDR2: MDHEN and SYDVKM. CDR3 length: 13 amino acids. V lost 3 bases and J lost 3, with 8 bases in between. The CDR3 loop reads CASSFPDHYGYTF. The CDR3 coding sequence is TGTGCCAGCAGTTTCCCAGACCACTATGGCTACACCTTC.

This clonotype was recorded many times. This sequence joins TRBV6-1 and TRBJ1-3, with a tentative D call TRBD1 (6 bases). This CDR3 has 15 residues. Trimming took 6 bases from V and 2 from J, leaving 14 bases between them. Looked up from germline, CDR1 is MNHNS and CDR2 is SASEGT. The CDR3 region has the DNA TGTGCCAGCAGACCCACAGGGTTTGCTGGAAACACCATATATTTT. This encodes CASRPTGFAGNTIYF.

J is TRBJ1-3 and V is TRBV30, with D perhaps TRBD1 (6 bases). V was shortened by 2 bases and J by 3 bases, with 14 bases between the two germline ends. This CDR3 spans 15 amino acids. Germline lookup yields CDR1 GTSNPN and CDR2 SVGIG (reference sequence). CDR3 residues: CAWSRQVFSGNTIYF. The CDR3 coding sequence is TGTGCCTGGAGTCGACAGGTCTTTAGTGGAAACACCATATATTTT.

There are many counts of this clonotype. The gene calls are TRBV27 and TRBJ2-1; 10 bases fit TRBD2. The CDR3 totals 15 residues. Per the germline V gene, CDR1 is MNHEY and CDR2 is SMNVEV (reference sequence). With V trimmed by 6 bases and J by 4 bases, 6 bases remained unmatched. The CDR3 loop reads CASRSGLAIYNEQFF. In DNA, the CDR3 is TGTGCCAGCAGATCGGGACTAGCGATATACAATGAGCAGTTCTTC.

As regards this clonotype: Just one base apart from a much larger clone, this may be a read error. V gene TRBV28 combines with J gene TRBJ2-5; 7 bases are a match to TRBD2. The J call is in doubt because the DNA end fits TRBJ2-1 better. The length of the CDR3 is 13 residues. Germline-derived CDR1 and CDR2 are MDHEN and SYDVKM. The CDR3 region is CASSLAGVETQFF. The CDR3 DNA reads TGTGCCAGCAGTTTGGCGGGGGTAGAGACCCAGTTCTTC.

This clonotype was observed at least ten times. The J gene is TRBJ2-7, the V gene TRBV11-2; a weak D match, TRBD2 (6 bases). Germline V gene sequence: CDR1 SGHAT, CDR2 FQNNGV. Trimming took 4 bases from V and 6 from J, leaving 10 bases between them. The CDR3 has 12 residues. The CDR3 here is CASSWDLSEQYF. The CDR3 DNA follows: TGTGCCAGCAGCTGGGACTTGAGCGAGCAGTACTTC. The full variable domain, completed using reference TRBV11-2 and TRBJ2-7, is EAGVAQSPRYKIIEKRQSVAFWCNPISGHATLYWYQQILGQGPKLLIQFQNNGVVDDSQLPKDRFSAERLKGVDSTLKIQPAKLEDSAVYLCASSWDLSEQYFGPGTRLTVT.

In this sample, this clonotype turned up many times. The chain uses TRBV12-3 or TRBV12-4 and TRBJ2-3; 7 positions match TRBD2. The junction had 9 bases not matched to a gene; V was cut back by 4 bases and J by 2 bases. The CDR3 is 16 amino acids. The CDR3 spells CASSWGSGLSTDTQYF. The CDR3 DNA follows: TGTGCCAGCAGTTGGGGTAGCGGGCTGTCCACAGATACGCAGTATTTT.

In this sample, this clonotype turned up many times. The gene calls are TRBV12-5 and TRBJ2-7; 8 bases align to TRBD2. Trimming at V came to 0 bases and at J to 4 bases, leaving 11 bases not matched to a gene. This CDR3 has 17 residues. Germline assignment: CDR1 LGHNT and CDR2 FRNRAP. The CDR3 DNA sequence: TGTGCTAGTGGTTTGGTCCTGAACGGGAGGGCCCCTTACGAGCAGTACTTC. Protein sequence: CASGLVLNGRAPYEQYF.

This clonotype was observed at least ten times. The chain links TRBV11-3 to TRBJ2-7; 10 positions agree with TRBD1. The junction had 4 bases not matched to a gene; V was cut back by 5 bases and J by 3 bases. The CDR3 has 14 amino acids. Germline V gene data show CDR1 as SGHNT and CDR2 as YENEEA. The CDR3: CASSGRDRGYEQYF. In DNA, the CDR3 is TGTGCCAGCAGCGGCCGGGACAGGGGCTACGAGCAGTACTTC.

This clonotype was found many times. The chain employs TRBV29-1 and TRBJ2-5, with TRBD1 matching 9 bases. J was trimmed by 4 bases and V by 8 bases; bases with no gene match: 5. Germline V CDR1 and CDR2: SQVTM, ANQGSEA. The CDR3 sequence is 12 residues long. The CDR3 DNA follows: TGCAGCATGGGACAGGGTGTAGAGACCCAGTACTTC. This translates into CSMGQGVETQYF.

This clonotype was found many times. J is TRBJ2-5 and V is TRBV24-1, with D possibly matching TRBD1 (6 bases). Germline lookup yields CDR1 KGHDR and CDR2 SFDVKD. V shed 4 bases and J shed 6 bases, with 14 bases lying between them. The CDR3 consists of 14 residues. The DNA for the CDR3 is TGTGCCACCAGTGACCACGACAGGCTGCAGACCCAGTACTTC. This translates into CATSDHDRLQTQYF.

This clonotype was found many times. The chain links TRBV20-1 to TRBJ2-1; 8 bases are shared with TRBD2. Germline V CDR1 and CDR2: DFQATT, SNEGSKA (reference sequence). This CDR3 region has 15 residues. V shed 6 bases and J 8 bases; nucleotides not matched to a gene: 15. CDR3: CSAAVHGTSSYEQFF. The CDR3 DNA is TGCAGTGCCGCCGTCCACGGGACTAGTAGTTATGAGCAGTTCTTC.

In this sample, this clonotype turned up a few times. The chain links TRBV25-1 to TRBJ1-1, with a tentative D call TRBD1 (5 bases). This CDR3 is built from 14 residues. Germline CDR1 is MGHDK and CDR2 is SYGVNS. The V gene lost 3 bases and the J gene lost 3 bases, with 11 bases spanning the gap. CDR3 in amino acids: CASSDPDRDTEAFF. The CDR3 region has the DNA TGTGCCAGCAGTGACCCCGACAGAGACACTGAAGCTTTCTTT. The whole variable domain, filled in from reference TRBV25-1 and TRBJ1-1, reads EADIYQTPRYLVIGTGKKITLECSQTMGHDKMYWYQQDPGMELHLIHYSYGVNSTEKGDLSSESTVSRIRTEHFPLTLESARPSHTSQYLCASSDPDRDTEAFFGQGTRLTVV.

In this sample, this clonotype turned up many times. This chain links TRBV6-1 with TRBJ2-1; perhaps D is TRBD1 or TRBD2 (5 bases each). The V gene's germline CDR1 is MNHNS and CDR2 SASEGT. The CDR3 totals 16 residues. V lost 5 bases, J lost 6 bases, and 20 bases lay in between. The CDR3 bases are TGTGCCAGCAGTTACGAGGCCATGGGGGTCCGCAATGAGCAGTTCTTC. Its protein is CASSYEAMGVRNEQFF.

V usage is TRBV6-2 or TRBV6-3 and J usage is TRBJ1-5; unclear D gene. The V end lost 5 bases, the J end lost 2 bases, and 7 bases lay between the germline ends. Per germline, CDR1 MNHEY and CDR2 SVGEGT. CDR3 length: 13 amino acids. The CDR3 DNA is TGTGCCAGCAGTAACACACGCAATCAGCCCCAGCATTTT. This gives the protein CASSNTRNQPQHF.

V is TRBV4-2 and J is TRBJ2-7, with 9 bases aligning to TRBD2. The ends lost 0 bases at V and 3 bases at J; junction bases unmatched: 9. Germline loops: CDR1 LGHNA, CDR2 YNFKEQ. CDR3 length: 17 amino acids. The CDR3 DNA follows: TGTGCCAGCAGCCAAGAAACGATGGGACTAGCCGACTACGAGCAGTACTTC. As protein: CASSQETMGLADYEQYF.

At least ten counts were recorded for this clonotype. The chain has TRBV7-6 and TRBJ2-7; D is unclear. The V gene lost 8 bases and the J gene lost 3 bases, with 11 bases spanning the gap. This CDR3 has 12 amino acids. The germline gives CDR1 SGHVS, CDR2 FNYEAQ. CDR3 coding DNA: TGTGCCAGCGCCTTAGGCGACTACGAGCAGTACTTC. Residues: CASALGDYEQYF.

This clonotype came up many times. The CDR3 spells CAWESGSGQETQYF. The CDR3 DNA sequence: TGTGCCTGGGAGAGCGGGAGTGGGCAAGAGACCCAGTACTTC. The chain joins TRBV30 to TRBJ2-5, with 8 bases aligning to TRBD2. CDR3 length: 14 residues. CDR1 GTSNPN and CDR2 SVGIG come from the germline V gene (reference sequence). V lost 5 bases and J lost 2; bases outside the gene matches: 7. The full variable domain, completed using reference TRBV30 and TRBJ2-5, is SQTIHQWPATLVQPVGSPLSLECTVEGTSNPNLYWYRQAAGRGLQLLFYSVGIGQISSEVPQNLSASRPQDRQFILSSKKLLLSDSGFYLCAWESGSGQETQYFGPGTRLLVL.

This clonotype was counted ten times or more. The rearrangement uses TRBV11-3 and TRBJ2-1, with 8 bases matching TRBD2. The ends lost 2 bases at V and 3 bases at J; junction bases unmatched: 9. Germline loops: CDR1 SGHNT, CDR2 YENEEA. The CDR3 runs to 17 residues. The CDR3 DNA is TGTGCCAGCAGCTTATTTGGTCGGACTAGCCTCTACAATGAGCAGTTCTTC. It is translated as CASSLFGRTSLYNEQFF.

This clonotype was found many times. V gene TRBV27 combines with J gene TRBJ1-1; TRBD1 matches 9 bases. There are 14 residues in the CDR3. Per the germline V gene, CDR1 is MNHEY and CDR2 is SMNVEV (reference sequence). The V gene end was trimmed by 2 bases and the J gene end by 5 bases; junction bases not matched to a gene: 3. CDR3 nucleotides: TGTGCCAGCAGTTTAGGGACAGGGTGGACTGAAGCTTTCTTT. This encodes CASSLGTGWTEAFF.

This clonotype was picked up many times. As DNA, the CDR3 is TGTGCCAGCAGGACCGGAAGTGCTACGCAGTATTTT. Translating gives CASRTGSATQYF. This chain joins TRBV11-2 and TRBJ2-3; D remains ambiguous. This CDR3 is built from 12 residues. V lost 6 bases to trimming and J lost 8 bases, with 12 bases between them. The germline V gene has CDR1 SGHAT and CDR2 FQNNGV.

V is TRBV29-1 and J is TRBJ2-5; D call uncertain. The CDR3 consists of 15 residues. Deletions cut 7 bases from V and 9 bases from J, with 27 bases between. Germline assignment: CDR1 SQVTM and CDR2 ANQGSEA. The chain's CDR3 is CSATPPGTVEQAQYF. CDR3 bases: TGCAGCGCGACTCCCCCCGGAACTGTGGAGCAGGCCCAGTACTTC.

The chain carries TRBV5-1 and TRBJ1-4; TRBD1 matches 8 bases. V lost 3 bases, J lost 3 bases, and 4 bases stayed unmatched. The CDR3 length is 15 residues. Germline V gives CDR1 SGHRS, CDR2 YFSETQ. CDR3 sequence reads: CASSWGTGPNEKLFF. In DNA, the CDR3 is TGCGCCAGCAGCTGGGGGACAGGACCTAATGAAAAACTGTTTTTT.

This clonotype was observed a handful of times. The chain joins TRBV20-1 to TRBJ2-5; the match to TRBD2 covers 11 bases. V shed 2 bases, J shed 4 bases, and the junction held 12 bases outside the gene matches. Germline V lookup: CDR1 DFQATT, CDR2 SNEGSKA (reference sequence). The CDR3 has 17 residues. The CDR3: CSARPRLTGTSGETQYF. CDR3 sequence (DNA): TGCAGTGCTAGACCGAGATTAACTGGGACTAGCGGAGAGACCCAGTACTTC.

The chain links TRBV10-3 to TRBJ2-2; 10 bases map to TRBD1. V shed 4 bases, J shed 6 bases, and the junction held 8 bases outside the gene matches. The germline gives CDR1 ENHRY, CDR2 SYGVKD. CDR3 length equals 16 residues. In DNA, the CDR3 is TGTGCCATCAGTGCCTCCCCGGGACAGGGGTCCGGGGAGCTGTTTTTT. Translated, it gives CAISASPGQGSGELFF.

This clonotype was counted at least ten times. V is TRBV28 and J is TRBJ2-7; the D gene could be TRBD1 or TRBD2 (6 bases each). The CDR3 spans 15 residues. Per the germline V gene, CDR1 is MDHEN and CDR2 is SYDVKM. V was cut by 5 bases and J by 3 bases, with 17 bases left in between. In DNA form, the CDR3 reads TGTGCCAGCAGTCCGGCGGGACATGCTATCTACGAGCAGTACTTC. It is translated as CASSPAGHAIYEQYF. The variable domain in full, completed from reference TRBV28 and TRBJ2-7, reads DVKVTQSSRYLVKRTGEKVFLECVQDMDHENMFWYRQDPGLGLRLIYFSYDVKMKEKGDIPEGYSVSREKKERFSLILESASTNQTSMYLCASSPAGHAIYEQYFGPGTRLTVT.

This clonotype was recorded at least ten times. The rearrangement uses TRBV30 and TRBJ1-1, with 9 nucleotides matching TRBD1. Trimming cost V 3 bases and J 6 bases; bases outside gene matches: 5. CDR1 and CDR2 (germline): GTSNPN, SVGIG (reference sequence). The CDR3 spans 13 residues. The DNA of the CDR3 is TGTGCCTGGAGCACAGGGGGCGTCGCTGAAGCTTTCTTT. This sequence encodes CAWSTGGVAEAFF.